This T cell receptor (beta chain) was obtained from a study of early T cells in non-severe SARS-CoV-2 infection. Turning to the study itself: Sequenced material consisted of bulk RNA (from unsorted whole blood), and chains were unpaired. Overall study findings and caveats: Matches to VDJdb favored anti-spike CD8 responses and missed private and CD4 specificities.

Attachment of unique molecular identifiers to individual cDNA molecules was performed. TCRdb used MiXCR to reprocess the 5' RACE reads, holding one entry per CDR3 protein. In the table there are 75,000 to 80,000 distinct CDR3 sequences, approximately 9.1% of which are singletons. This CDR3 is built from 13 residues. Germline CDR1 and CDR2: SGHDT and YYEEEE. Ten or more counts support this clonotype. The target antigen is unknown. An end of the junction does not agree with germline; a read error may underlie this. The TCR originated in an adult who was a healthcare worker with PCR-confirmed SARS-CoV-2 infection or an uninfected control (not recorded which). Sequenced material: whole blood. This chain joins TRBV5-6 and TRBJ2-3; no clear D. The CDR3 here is CASSPVSIDTQYF. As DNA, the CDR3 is TGTGCCAGCAGCCCTGTCAGCATAGATACGCAGTATTTT.